What follows are 18 T cell receptor beta chains derived from one specimen sequenced in a study of T cells in Graves' hyperthyroidism and ophthalmopathy. Researchers took RNA transcripts and amplified the TCR beta CDR3 regions from them. Primed by the HTBI set, a first-round RT-PCR was run on the TCR CDR3. TCRdb used MiXCR to reprocess the multiplex PCR reads, holding one entry per CDR3 protein. Of a few hundred thousand distinct CDR3 sequences in the sample, about 18% are singletons; the top ten hold approximately 49%. Sample: blood. The receptors were sampled from a woman aged 45-65 years with Graves' hyperthyroidism.

The V gene is TRBV2, the J gene TRBJ1-4; D gene unclear. The CDR3 is 14 residues long. The V gene lost 8 bases and the J gene lost 8 bases, with 18 bases spanning the gap. CDR1 and CDR2 (germline): SNHLY, FYNNEI. The CDR3 nucleotides are TGTGCCAGCCTAACTACACCTCGAAAGGAAAAACTGTTTTTT. This encodes CASLTTPRKEKLFF. The full variable domain, completed using reference TRBV2 and TRBJ1-4, is EPEVTQTPSHQVTQMGQEVILRCVPISNHLYFYWYRQILGQKVEFLVSFYNNEISEKSEIFDDQFSVERPDGSNFTLKIRSTKLEDSAMYFCASLTTPRKEKLFFGSGTQLSVL.

CDR3: CASSTQGLENTGELFF. The CDR3 DNA reads as TGTGCCAGCAGTACCCAGGGGCTCGAAAACACCGGGGAGCTGTTTTTT. The chain recombines TRBV28 with TRBJ2-2, with a weak D call TRBD1 (6 bases). V was clipped by 5 bases and J by 2 bases, with 15 bases between them. The CDR3 runs to 16 residues. Germline loops: CDR1 MDHEN, CDR2 SYDVKM.

The chain links TRBV29-1 to TRBJ2-7, with D hard to call. CDR1 and CDR2 from the germline V gene are SQVTM and ANQGSEA. CDR3 length: 11 amino acids. The germline V and J ends were trimmed by 6 bases and 2 bases, with 8 bases remaining between them. The CDR3 sequence: CSVYRAYEQYF. CDR3 nucleotide sequence: TGCAGCGTCTACCGGGCCTACGAGCAGTACTTC.

On this clonotype: Since no conserved phenylalanine or tryptophan closes the CDR3, a read error is the likely cause. The chain uses TRBV11-2 and TRBJ2-7; D unclear. The ends were cut back, 0 bases at V and 5 bases at J, with 8 bases in the middle. The CDR3 contains 13 residues. The V gene's germline CDR1 is SGHAT and CDR2 FQNNGV. The CDR3 spells CASSLELPNEQYL. Here the CDR3 DNA reads TGTGCCAGCAGCTTAGAGTTACCCAACGAGCAGTACCTC.

This clonotype was seen ten or more times. The rearrangement uses TRBV6-6 and TRBJ2-1, with D uncertain. The V gene lost 0 bases and the J gene lost 8 bases, with 11 bases spanning the gap. This CDR3 has 14 amino acids. Germline CDR1 MNHNY, CDR2 SVGAGI (reference sequence). The chain's CDR3 is CASSYSSSADEQFF. The CDR3 DNA sequence: TGTGCCAGCAGTTACTCTTCTAGTGCCGATGAGCAGTTCTTC.

The CDR3 loop is CASSPSSGQHQETQYF. CDR3 bases: TGTGCCAGCAGCCCCTCCTCGGGACAGCACCAAGAGACCCAGTACTTC. This rearrangement joins TRBV13 to TRBJ2-5; 7 nucleotides agree with TRBD1. This CDR3 comprises 16 residues. The V and J ends lost 5 bases and 0 bases, in that order; junction bases with no gene match: 9. CDR1 is PRHDT, CDR2 FYEKMQ, per germline (reference sequence).

This clonotype was seen at least ten times. V and J are TRBV6-1 and TRBJ1-2; D call uncertain. The ends were cut back, 7 bases at V and 3 bases at J, with 15 bases in the middle. Germline CDR1 reads MNHNS; CDR2 reads SASEGT. The CDR3 runs 14 residues. CDR3 in DNA: TGTGCCAGCACCCCAACCCGCCGGGACTATGGCTACACCTTC. Its protein is CASTPTRRDYGYTF.

This clonotype was counted ten times or more. This chain joins TRBV6-2 or TRBV6-3 and TRBJ2-2, with 7 bases matching TRBD2. The CDR3 consists of 13 residues. The germline V gene has CDR1 MNHEY and CDR2 SVGEGT. The CDR3 sequence is CACGGDPFRELFF. CDR3 nucleotides: TGTGCTTGTGGGGGGGACCCCTTTCGGGAGCTGTTTTTT.

There are many counts of this clonotype. V gene TRBV11-2 combines with J gene TRBJ2-7; D remains unclear. The germline CDR1 and CDR2 sequences are SGHAT and FQNNGV. This CDR3 spans 14 amino acids. The V end lost 5 bases, the J end lost 2 bases, and 13 bases lay between the germline ends. For the CDR3, the DNA is TGTGCCAGCAGCCAGGCGGACGGTGCCTACGAGCAGTACTTC. Residues: CASSQADGAYEQYF.

The sample holds many counts of this clonotype. The genes are TRBV6-1 and TRBJ2-7; the match to TRBD2 covers 8 bases. This CDR3 has 14 residues. CDR1 MNHNS and CDR2 SASEGT come from the germline V gene. The ends lost 10 bases at V and 2 bases at J; junction bases unmatched: 10. CDR3 sequence: CATHASGLTYEQYF. CDR3 nucleotides: TGTGCCACCCACGCTAGCGGGTTAACCTACGAGCAGTACTTC.

The table lists this clonotype with many counts. V and J are TRBV7-2 and TRBJ1-5; no firm D call. The germline V and J ends were trimmed by 1 base and 7 bases, with 14 bases remaining between them. Germline V gives CDR1 SGHTA, CDR2 FQGNSA. The CDR3 loop spans 15 amino acids. DNA for the CDR3: TGTGCCAGCAGCTTAGGTCGTGGAGGTAGCCAGCCCCAGCATTTT. Amino acids: CASSLGRGGSQPQHF.

As for this clonotype: This may be a read error, as it is one base from a much larger clone. J is TRBJ2-3 and V is TRBV3-1, with D maybe TRBD2 (5 bases). This CDR3 has 14 amino acids. Germline V gene sequence: CDR1 LGHDT, CDR2 YNNKEL (reference sequence). Trimming stripped 1 base from V and 8 bases from J, with 13 bases between. In DNA form, the CDR3 reads TGTGCCAGCAGCCAAGGGGCGCTAGCAGGTACGCAGTATTTT. It codes for CASSQGALAGTQYF.

This clonotype has at least ten counts. CDR3 protein: CSAEKDGQETQYF. CDR3 DNA sequence: TGCAGTGCCGAGAAGGACGGCCAAGAGACCCAGTACTTC. The chain uses TRBV20-1 and TRBJ2-5; D remains ambiguous. This CDR3 has 13 amino acids. Trimming cost V 6 bases and J 1 base, with 12 bases left between them. Germline V lookup: CDR1 DFQATT, CDR2 SNEGSKA (reference sequence).

This clonotype has ten or more counts. The rearrangement uses TRBV28 and TRBJ2-5; possibly TRBD1 for D (6 bases). The germline CDR1 and CDR2 sequences are MDHEN and SYDVKM. Between the trimmed V and J ends, which lost 6 bases and 5 bases, there was a span of 13 bases. The CDR3 is 13 amino acids. CDR3 DNA sequence: TGTGCCAGCAGATTACAGGGTTCCGAGACCCAGTACTTC. Translation gives CASRLQGSETQYF.

The CDR3 sequence is CASSLLGSNSPLHF. CDR3 DNA: TGTGCCAGCAGCTTACTCGGGAGTAATTCACCCCTCCACTTT. The V call is TRBV7-2, the J call TRBJ1-6; D ambiguous. Trimming took 2 bases from V and 6 from J, leaving 8 bases between them. The CDR3 is made up of 14 amino acids. CDR1 is SGHTA and CDR2 is FQGNSA in the germline V gene.

This clonotype was observed many times. This sequence joins TRBV3-1 and TRBJ2-7; D gene ambiguous. The length of the CDR3 is 17 residues. V lost 1 base and J lost 3, with 19 bases in between. Germline V gives CDR1 LGHDT, CDR2 YNNKEL (reference sequence). The CDR3 DNA is TGTGCCAGCAGCCAAGGCCGGTCCGGAGTGGGAAACTACGAGCAGTACTTC. This encodes CASSQGRSGVGNYEQYF.

This clonotype was counted at least ten times. The chain uses TRBV2 and TRBJ1-2, with D tentatively TRBD1 (6 bases). Germline CDR1 reads SNHLY; CDR2 reads FYNNEI. The CDR3 runs 12 residues. V gave up 9 bases and J gave up 2 bases, with 10 bases separating them. The CDR3 region is CASRDINYGYTF. As DNA, the CDR3 is TGTGCCAGTCGGGACATCAACTATGGCTACACCTTC.

The V gene is TRBV7-9, the J gene TRBJ2-1, with 10 nucleotides matching TRBD2. This CDR3 has 15 residues. Germline V gene sequence: CDR1 SEHNR, CDR2 FQNEAQ (reference sequence). The ends lost 5 bases at V and 7 bases at J; junction bases unmatched: 8. This CDR3 reads CASSPTSGISNEQFF. Here the CDR3 DNA reads TGTGCCAGCAGCCCAACTAGCGGGATTTCAAATGAGCAGTTCTTC.